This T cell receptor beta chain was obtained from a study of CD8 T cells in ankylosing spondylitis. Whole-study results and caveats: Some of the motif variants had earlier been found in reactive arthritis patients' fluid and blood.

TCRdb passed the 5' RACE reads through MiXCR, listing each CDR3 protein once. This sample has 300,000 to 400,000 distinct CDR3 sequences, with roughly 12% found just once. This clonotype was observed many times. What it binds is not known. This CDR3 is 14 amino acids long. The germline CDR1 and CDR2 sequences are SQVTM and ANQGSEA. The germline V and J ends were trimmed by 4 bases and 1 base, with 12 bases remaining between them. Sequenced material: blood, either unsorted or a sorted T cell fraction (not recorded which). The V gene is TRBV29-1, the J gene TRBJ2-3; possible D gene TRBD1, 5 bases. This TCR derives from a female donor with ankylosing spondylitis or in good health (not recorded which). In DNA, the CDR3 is TGCAGCGTTGCAAACAGGCACCGCACAGATACGCAGTATTTT. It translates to CSVANRHRTDTQYF.